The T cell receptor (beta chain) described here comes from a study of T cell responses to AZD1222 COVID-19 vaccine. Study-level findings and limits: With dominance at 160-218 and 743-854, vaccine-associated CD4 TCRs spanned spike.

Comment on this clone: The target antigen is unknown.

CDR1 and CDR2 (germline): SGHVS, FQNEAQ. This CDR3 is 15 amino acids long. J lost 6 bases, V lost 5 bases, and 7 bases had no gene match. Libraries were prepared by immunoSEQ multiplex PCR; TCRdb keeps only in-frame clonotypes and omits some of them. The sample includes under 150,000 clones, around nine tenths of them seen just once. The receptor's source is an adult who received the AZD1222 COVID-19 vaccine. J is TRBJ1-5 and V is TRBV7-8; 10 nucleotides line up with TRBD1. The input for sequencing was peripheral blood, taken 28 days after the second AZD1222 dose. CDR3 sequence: CASSLGTGVGQPQHF. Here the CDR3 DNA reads TGTGCCAGCAGCCTCGGGACAGGGGTAGGTCAGCCCCAGCATTTT.